One sample yielded the 25 T cell receptor beta chains listed below, sequenced in a study of blood T cell repertoires in COVID-19. Libraries were prepared by immunoSEQ multiplex PCR; TCRdb keeps only in-frame clonotypes and omits some of them. The data contain approximately 51,000 clones, under 95% of them singletons. The sequenced sample consisted of peripheral blood. These receptors originate from a man between 65 and 85 years old with active COVID-19.

The chain joins TRBV15 to TRBJ1-5; TRBD1 aligns across 10 bases. Germline V lookup: CDR1 LNHNV, CDR2 YYDKDF (reference sequence). The CDR3 runs 17 residues. With 2 bases clipped from V and 2 bases from J, the junction kept 6 bases outside the gene matches. The CDR3 reads CATSRIGGTGGNQPQHF. The CDR3 bases are TGTGCCACCAGCAGAATAGGCGGGACAGGGGGCAATCAGCCCCAGCATTTT.

This clone has more than one count but fewer than ten. The chain uses TRBV14 and TRBJ2-1; D gene uncertain. Trimming removed 4 bases from V and 6 bases from J, with 16 bases in between. Germline CDR1 is SGHDN and CDR2 is FVKESK. CDR3 length equals 15 residues. The CDR3 loop is CASSPFRRKSNEQFF. The CDR3 DNA reads as TGTGCCAGCAGCCCGTTCAGGCGTAAATCCAATGAGCAGTTCTTC.

V and J are TRBV28 and TRBJ2-3; perhaps TRBD2 as D (6 bases). Germline lookup yields CDR1 MDHEN and CDR2 SYDVKM. CDR3 length: 13 amino acids. V gave up 8 bases and J gave up 0 bases, with 9 bases separating them. Written as DNA, the CDR3 is TGTGCCAGCCGGGGGATAAGCACAGATACGCAGTATTTT. Amino acids: CASRGISTDTQYF.

J is TRBJ1-5 and V is TRBV12-5; D possibly corresponds to TRBD1 (5 bases). V lost 5 bases and J lost 7, with 15 bases in between. Germline V gene lookup returns CDR1 LGHNT and CDR2 FRNRAP. The CDR3 runs 14 residues. The CDR3 bases are TGTGCTAGTGGTGGGGACTCCCAATACCAGCCCCAGCATTTT. It yields the protein CASGGDSQYQPQHF.

This chain uses TRBV3-1 (or the pseudogene TRBV3-2) with TRBJ2-3; 7 bases are shared with TRBD2. CDR3 length: 15 residues. J gave up 1 base and V 4 bases, and 5 bases lay outside the gene matches. Germline V gene data show CDR1 as LGHDT and CDR2 as YNNKEL (reference sequence). CDR3 nucleotide sequence: TGTGCCAGCAGCCCTCGGCGGGAGCGCACAGATACGCAGTATTTT. Protein sequence: CASSPRRERTDTQYF.

This chain links TRBV6-5 with TRBJ1-6; D perhaps matches TRBD1 (5 bases). Trimming removed 0 bases from V and 9 bases from J, with 12 bases in between. This CDR3 has 15 amino acids. Germline assignment: CDR1 MNHEY and CDR2 SVGAGI. The CDR3 region is CASSYSGRVSSPLHF. The CDR3 DNA reads TGTGCCAGCAGTTACTCGGGCAGGGTTAGTTCACCCCTCCACTTT.

The V call is TRBV6-2 or TRBV6-3, the J call TRBJ1-5; tentative D call: TRBD1 (6 bases). This CDR3 is built from 14 residues. The germline gives CDR1 MNHEY, CDR2 SVGEGT. Trimming stripped 4 bases from V and 3 bases from J, with 10 bases between. In nucleotides, the CDR3 is TGTGCCAGCAGTTTCCAGGGACACAATCAGCCCCAGCATTTT. Encoded protein: CASSFQGHNQPQHF.

The rearrangement joins TRBV5-6 to TRBJ2-4; TRBD2 agrees at 10 bases. J lost 8 bases, V lost 0 bases, and 5 bases had no gene match. The CDR3 length is 15 residues. Germline V gene data show CDR1 as SGHDT and CDR2 as YYEEEE. CDR3 coding DNA: TGTGCCAGCAGCTTGGACGGAGCGGGGGGGCACATTCAGTACTTC. Translation gives CASSLDGAGGHIQYF.

The J gene is TRBJ1-1, the V gene TRBV28, with D unclear. Germline V CDR1 and CDR2: MDHEN, SYDVKM. V lost 6 bases, J lost 3 bases, and 11 bases lay in between. The CDR3 extends over 13 amino acids. The CDR3 spells CASRSGPYTEAFF. The CDR3 DNA follows: TGTGCCAGCAGATCTGGCCCGTACACTGAAGCTTTCTTT.

The rearrangement uses TRBV27 and TRBJ2-1, with 13 bases matching TRBD2. CDR1 and CDR2 (germline): MNHEY, SMNVEV (reference sequence). Unmatched junction bases numbered 9, after V lost 6 bases and J lost 7 bases. The CDR3 sequence is 16 residues long. In DNA form, the CDR3 reads TGTGCCAGCAGACCCGGACTAGCGGGGGCCATAAATGAGCAGTTCTTC. Protein: CASRPGLAGAINEQFF.

This clone was detected a few times. This chain's CDR3 is CASSPSGQGSLAFF. As DNA, the CDR3 is TGTGCCAGCAGCCCCTCGGGACAGGGATCTCTCGCTTTCTTT. This rearrangement joins TRBV3-1 (or the pseudogene TRBV3-2) to TRBJ1-1; 9 positions agree with TRBD1. The V gene's germline CDR1 is LGHDT and CDR2 YNNKEL (reference sequence). The CDR3 extends over 14 amino acids. The trim removed 4 bases at V and 11 bases at J, leaving 11 bases unmatched.

This clone occurred once. Sequence at one end of the junction differs from germline and may be a read error. The chain carries TRBV7-7 and TRBJ2-5; TRBD2 matches 9 bases. CDR1 and CDR2 (germline): SSHAT, FNYEAQ (reference sequence). The CDR3 sequence is 16 residues long. The CDR3 region is CASSLGPGLAQETQYF. Here the CDR3 DNA reads TGTGCTAGCAGCTTGGGTCCGGGACTAGCTCAAGAGACCCAGTACTTC.

The chain links TRBV7-9 to TRBJ2-7; TRBD1 might be the D (6 bases). Germline-derived CDR1 and CDR2 are SEHNR and FQNEAQ (reference sequence). V was cut by 4 bases and J by 5 bases, with 12 bases left in between. This CDR3 has 13 amino acids. This CDR3 is CASSSQGYDEQYF. The CDR3 bases are TGTGCCAGCAGCTCACAGGGTTATGACGAGCAGTACTTC.

V is TRBV5-1 and J is TRBJ1-1; D is unresolved. This CDR3 comprises 14 residues. The germline V gene encodes CDR1 SGHRS and CDR2 YFSETQ. V lost 2 bases and J lost 1, with 9 bases in between. Here the CDR3 DNA reads TGCGCCAGCAGCTTTGAGGGTGGGAACACTGAAGCTTTCTTT. This gives the protein CASSFEGGNTEAFF.

V and J are TRBV7-2 and TRBJ2-7; no clear D gene. The CDR3 contains 12 residues. Germline lookup yields CDR1 SGHTA and CDR2 FQGNSA. The V and J ends lost 5 bases and 3 bases respectively, with 8 bases between them. DNA of the CDR3: TGTGCCAGCAGCCGGGTCAGCTACGAGCAGTACTTC. Translation gives CASSRVSYEQYF.

V and J are TRBV7-8 and TRBJ1-5; weak D call: TRBD1 (5 bases). Germline V lookup: CDR1 SGHVS, CDR2 FQNEAQ. Trimming removed 1 base from V and 3 bases from J, with 7 bases in between. The CDR3 extends over 14 amino acids. CDR3 sequence reads: CASSLEQANQPQHF. CDR3 DNA: TGTGCCAGCAGCTTAGAACAGGCCAATCAGCCCCAGCATTTT.

The chain has TRBV3-1 (or the pseudogene TRBV3-2) and TRBJ2-1, with D possibly being TRBD1 (6 bases). Trimming cost V 6 bases and J 4 bases, with 13 bases left between them. The CDR3 extends over 14 amino acids. In germline, CDR1 is LGHDT, CDR2 YNNKEL (reference sequence). CDR3 sequence reads: CASSRFTGYNEQFF. The CDR3 bases are TGTGCCAGCAGTCGCTTCACAGGGTACAATGAGCAGTTCTTC.

In nucleotides, the CDR3 is TGTGCCAGCAGCTTAGATTGGACTAGCGGGGGGAGCTACGAGCAGTACTTC. Translation gives CASSLDWTSGGSYEQYF. The chain has TRBV7-9 and TRBJ2-7, with 14 bases lining up with TRBD2. The CDR3 length is 17 residues. Germline values: CDR1 SEHNR, CDR2 FQNEAQ (reference sequence). Trimming removed 1 base from V and 3 bases from J; junction bases left unmatched: 5.

CDR3 in amino acids: CAWKKQGLNTEAFF. CDR3 DNA sequence: TGTGCCTGGAAGAAACAGGGCTTGAACACTGAAGCTTTCTTT. This chain joins TRBV30 and TRBJ1-1, with a weak D call TRBD1 (6 bases). Trimming shortened V by 4 bases and J by 0 bases, and 12 bases separated the two germline ends. Germline CDR1 is GTSNPN and CDR2 is SVGIG (reference sequence). CDR3 length equals 14 residues.

The sample holds a few counts of this clone. This chain uses TRBV4-1 with TRBJ1-1; D is possibly TRBD1 (6 bases). Trimming left V 0 bases short and J 0 bases short, with 8 bases between. Germline V gene sequence: CDR1 MGHRA, CDR2 YSYEKL. CDR3 size: 15 residues. CDR3 amino acids: CASSQEGTLNTEAFF. CDR3 DNA sequence: TGCGCCAGCAGCCAAGAGGGGACACTGAACACTGAAGCTTTCTTT.

The rearrangement uses TRBV7-2 and TRBJ2-5, with 11 bases that match TRBD1. The CDR3 extends over 15 amino acids. Germline V gene data show CDR1 as SGHTA and CDR2 as FQGNSA. V was clipped by 5 bases and J by 5 bases; unmatched bases: 7. CDR3 nucleotide sequence: TGTGCCAGCAGCCCACGGACAGGGGGCGGGGAGACCCAGTACTTC. Translation gives CASSPRTGGGETQYF.

The chain recombines TRBV10-3 with TRBJ1-5; D uncertain. This CDR3 spans 14 amino acids. Germline V gene sequence: CDR1 ENHRY, CDR2 SYGVKD. Trimming took off 4 bases at V and 2 bases at J, with 9 bases between the two ends. The CDR3 is CAISADSGNQPQHF. CDR3 DNA: TGTGCCATCAGTGCGGACTCGGGCAATCAGCCCCAGCATTTT.

V is TRBV9 and J is TRBJ1-1; the D gene is possibly TRBD1 (5 bases). Trimming removed 0 bases from V and 2 bases from J, with 14 bases in between. CDR3 length: 16 residues. CDR1 is SGDLS and CDR2 is YYNGEE in the germline V gene. CDR3 sequence (DNA): TGTGCCAGCAGCGTAGCTCAGGGAATGGGAAACACTGAAGCTTTCTTT. Amino acid sequence: CASSVAQGMGNTEAFF.

The chain uses TRBV5-1 and TRBJ2-1, with 13 bases matching TRBD2. CDR3 size: 17 residues. V dropped 4 bases and J dropped 3; count of bases not matched to a gene: 7. In germline, CDR1 is SGHRS, CDR2 YFSETQ. CDR3 protein: CASSSGTSGALYNEQFF. As DNA, the CDR3 is TGCGCCAGCAGCAGTGGGACTAGCGGGGCACTCTACAATGAGCAGTTCTTC.

The chain joins TRBV3-1 (or the pseudogene TRBV3-2) to TRBJ2-5, with D perhaps matching TRBD1 (5 bases). Trimming cost V 2 bases and J 3 bases, with 10 bases left between them. The CDR3 has 14 amino acids. CDR1 is LGHDT and CDR2 is YNNKEL in the germline V gene (reference sequence). The CDR3 bases are TGTGCCAGCAGCCAACCTGACAGAAAAGAGACCCAGTACTTC. Translating it yields CASSQPDRKETQYF.